A single sample gave rise to the 9 T cell receptor beta chains below, sequenced in a study of technical replicates of blood from a few donors. Produced via immunoSEQ multiplex PCR; TCRdb's table is partial and in-frame only. The data contain 70,000 to 95,000 clones, around 95% of them seen just once; the ten biggest clones take up 0.25%. Sequenced input: T cells isolated from PBMCs. The receptors stem from a human donor in good health.

This clone was recorded only once. The chain recombines TRBV9 with TRBJ2-3; 7 bases are shared with TRBD2. The CDR3 has 14 residues. Germline CDR1 is SGDLS and CDR2 is YYNGEE. The trim removed 2 bases at V and 2 bases at J, leaving 2 bases unmatched. CDR3 in DNA: TGTGCCAGCAGCGTCAGCGGGACCACAGATACGCAGTATTTT. Protein product: CASSVSGTTDTQYF. The variable domain in full, completed from reference TRBV9 and TRBJ2-3, reads DSGVTQTPKHLITATGQRVTLRCSPRSGDLSVYWYQQSLDQGLQFLIQYYNGEERAKGNILERFSAQQFPDLHSELNLSSLELGDSALYFCASSVSGTTDTQYFGPGTRLTVL.

The chain employs TRBV15 and TRBJ2-3, with D possibly being TRBD2 (6 bases). Trimming removed 3 bases at V and 9 bases at J, with 10 bases between. Looked up from germline, CDR1 is LNHNV and CDR2 is YYDKDF (reference sequence). The CDR3 runs 12 residues. DNA for the CDR3: TGTGCCACCAGCAGCACGGCGGGGACGCAGTATTTT. This sequence encodes CATSSTAGTQYF.

The rearrangement uses TRBV4-1 and TRBJ2-5, with a tentative D call TRBD1 (6 bases). CDR1 is MGHRA and CDR2 is YSYEKL in the germline V gene. V was cut by 0 bases and J by 5 bases, with 13 bases left in between. The CDR3 consists of 15 residues. In nucleotides, the CDR3 is TGCGCCAGCAGCCAAGATAACAGGGTGGTCGAGACCCAGTACTTC. Amino acid sequence: CASSQDNRVVETQYF.

The chain couples TRBV2 to TRBJ2-5, with 11 bases fitting TRBD2. This CDR3 has 15 amino acids. Germline lookup yields CDR1 SNHLY and CDR2 FYNNEI. V lost 4 bases, J lost 2 bases, and 3 bases stayed unmatched. CDR3 coding DNA: TGTGCCAGCAGTGGCCTAGCGGGAGGTCAAGAGACCCAGTACTTC. It specifies CASSGLAGGQETQYF.

V is TRBV6-1 and J is TRBJ2-2, with 8 positions matching TRBD1. Germline V gives CDR1 MNHNS, CDR2 SASEGT. V was pared by 0 bases and J by 3 bases, with 6 bases of the junction left unmatched. This CDR3 is 17 amino acids long. The DNA for the CDR3 is TGTGCCAGCAGTGAAGCAGCAGGGGGCCGTTACACCGGGGAGCTGTTTTTT. This encodes CASSEAAGGRYTGELFF.

The count of this clone is one. The chain couples TRBV27 to TRBJ1-5; D unclear. The CDR3 length is 13 residues. The V end lost 2 bases, the J end lost 1 base, and 3 bases lay between the germline ends. Germline CDR1 MNHEY, CDR2 SMNVEV (reference sequence). CDR3 protein: CASSLGSNQPQHF. The CDR3 DNA follows: TGTGCCAGCAGTTTAGGCAGCAATCAGCCCCAGCATTTT.

This clone appeared once. The chain combines TRBV5-4 with TRBJ2-7, with a weak D call TRBD1 (5 bases). V was clipped by 0 bases and J by 4 bases, with 14 bases between them. Germline lookup yields CDR1 SGHNT and CDR2 YYREEE (reference sequence). The CDR3 totals 15 residues. CDR3 coding DNA: TGTGCCAGCAGCTTGGCGGCAGGGTGGGGTTACGAGCAGTACTTC. Amino acid sequence: CASSLAAGWGYEQYF. Complete variable domain (other parts from reference TRBV5-4 and TRBJ2-7): ETGVTQSPTHLIKTRGQQVTLRCSSQSGHNTVSWYQQALGQGPQFIFQYYREEENGRGNFPPRFSGLQFPNYSSELNVNALELDDSALYLCASSLAAGWGYEQYFGPGTRLTVT.

This rearrangement joins TRBV9 to TRBJ2-1; D is unclear. CDR3 size: 15 residues. From germline, CDR1 is SGDLS and CDR2 YYNGEE. V was cut by 0 bases and J by 6 bases, with 13 bases left in between. As DNA, the CDR3 is TGTGCCAGCAGCGTAGGGTTTAACACGGGCAATGAGCAGTTCTTC. It encodes CASSVGFNTGNEQFF.

The rearrangement links TRBV28 to TRBJ2-7, with 11 bases matching TRBD2. The CDR3 runs to 17 residues. Germline CDR1 reads MDHEN; CDR2 reads SYDVKM. The V segment lost 4 bases and the J segment 0 bases; nucleotides outside the gene matches: 8. CDR3 in DNA: TGTGCCAGCAGTTCCCTACTAGCGGGGGCGATCTCCTACGAGCAGTACTTC. Translation: CASSSLLAGAISYEQYF.